The source of this T cell receptor (beta chain) is a study of blood T cell repertoires in COVID-19. Germline V gene sequence: CDR1 SQVTM, CDR2 ANQGSEA. With 5 bases removed from V and 6 bases from J, the gap between germline ends came to 7 bases. This CDR3 has 11 amino acids. In the original processing: Nucleated cell number was recorded as an estimate derived from reference gene primer amplification. Only in-frame clones appear in the TCRdb table, and some are missing; sequencing was by immunoSEQ multiplex PCR. The V and J calls and clone size come from that table; D and trimming were worked out from the DNA. The top ten clones hold around 2.2% of a sample with approximately 100,000 clones, approximately 85% of them seen once.

The TCR originated in a human donor in a cohort sampled during active COVID-19. The sample taken for sequencing was peripheral blood. This sequence joins TRBV29-1 and TRBJ2-2; maybe TRBD2 (5 bases). The DNA of the CDR3 is TGCAGCGTTCGGGATCCCGGGGAGCTGTTTTTT. Protein product: CSVRDPGELFF.